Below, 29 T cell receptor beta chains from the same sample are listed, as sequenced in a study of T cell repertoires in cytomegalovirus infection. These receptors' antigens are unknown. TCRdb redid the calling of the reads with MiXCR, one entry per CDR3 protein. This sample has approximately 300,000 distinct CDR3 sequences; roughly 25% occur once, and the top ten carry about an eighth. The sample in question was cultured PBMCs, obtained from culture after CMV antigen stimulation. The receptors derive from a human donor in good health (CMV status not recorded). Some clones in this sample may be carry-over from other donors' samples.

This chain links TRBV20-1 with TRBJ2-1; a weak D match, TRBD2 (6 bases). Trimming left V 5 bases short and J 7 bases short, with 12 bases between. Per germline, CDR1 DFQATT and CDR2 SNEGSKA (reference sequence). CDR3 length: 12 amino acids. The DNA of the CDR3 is TGCAGTGCTCGAAGGCGGGGTAATGAGCAGTTCTTC. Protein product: CSARRRGNEQFF.

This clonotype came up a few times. The CDR3 reads CASSEGGRRENQPQHF. CDR3 nucleotides: TGTGCCAGCAGTGAAGGGGGACGGAGGGAGAATCAGCCCCAGCATTTT. The chain uses TRBV2 and TRBJ1-5; D is perhaps TRBD1 (5 bases). Germline loops: CDR1 SNHLY, CDR2 FYNNEI. V lost 1 base and J 4 bases, leaving 14 bases between the germline ends. This CDR3 is 16 amino acids long.

The CDR3 reads CASSYSWTGKQETQYF. For the CDR3, the DNA is TGTGCCAGCAGTTACTCGTGGACAGGGAAACAAGAGACCCAGTACTTC. The chain joins TRBV6-5 to TRBJ2-5, with 8 bases lining up with TRBD1. The CDR3 totals 16 residues. After removal of 0 bases from V and 2 bases from J, the junction contained 5 bases not matched to a gene. The germline V gene encodes CDR1 MNHEY and CDR2 SVGAGI.

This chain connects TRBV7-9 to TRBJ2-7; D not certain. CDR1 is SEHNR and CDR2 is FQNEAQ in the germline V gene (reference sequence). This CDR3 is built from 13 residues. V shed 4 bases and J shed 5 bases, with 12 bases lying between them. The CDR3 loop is CASSYRNSDEQYV. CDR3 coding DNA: TGTGCCAGCAGCTACCGGAACTCGGACGAGCAGTACGTC.

Here the CDR3 DNA reads TGTGCCAGCAGGGGGACAGGAGTCAGTAGCACAGATACGCAGTATTTT. Translated: CASRGTGVSSTDTQYF. This chain joins TRBV28 and TRBJ2-3; TRBD1 agrees at 8 bases. The J segment lost 0 bases and the V segment lost 6 bases, leaving 8 bases of the junction unmatched. Germline V lookup: CDR1 MDHEN, CDR2 SYDVKM. The CDR3 totals 16 residues.

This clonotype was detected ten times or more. CDR3 sequence reads: CASSLGIGINTEAFF. CDR3 DNA: TGTGCCAGCAGCTTAGGGATAGGGATCAACACTGAAGCTTTCTTT. The chain uses TRBV7-8 and TRBJ1-1; no definite D call. This CDR3 has 15 residues. V lost 1 base and J lost 2, with 11 bases in between. Germline V CDR1 and CDR2: SGHVS, FQNEAQ.

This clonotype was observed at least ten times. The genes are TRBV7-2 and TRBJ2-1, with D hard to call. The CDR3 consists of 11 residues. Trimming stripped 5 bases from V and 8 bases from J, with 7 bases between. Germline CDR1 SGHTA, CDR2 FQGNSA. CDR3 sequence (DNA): TGTGCCAGCAGCCCGAAGTATGAGCAGTTCTTC. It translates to CASSPKYEQFF.

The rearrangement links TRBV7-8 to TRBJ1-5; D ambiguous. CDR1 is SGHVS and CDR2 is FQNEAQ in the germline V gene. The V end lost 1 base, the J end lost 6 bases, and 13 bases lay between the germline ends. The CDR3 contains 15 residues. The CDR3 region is CASSLVGQVGQPQHF. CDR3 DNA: TGTGCCAGCAGCTTAGTTGGTCAGGTGGGTCAGCCCCAGCATTTT.

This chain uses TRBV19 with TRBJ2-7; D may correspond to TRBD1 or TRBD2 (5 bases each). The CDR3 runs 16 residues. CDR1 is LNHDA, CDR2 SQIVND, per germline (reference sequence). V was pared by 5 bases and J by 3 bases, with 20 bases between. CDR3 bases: TGTGCCAGTAGTGTAGCCTATCCGGGACGATACTACGAGCAGTACTTC. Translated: CASSVAYPGRYYEQYF. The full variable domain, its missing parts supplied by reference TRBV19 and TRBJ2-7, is DGGITQSPKYLFRKEGQNVTLSCEQNLNHDAMYWYRQDPGQGLRLIYYSQIVNDFQKGDIAEGYSVSREKKESFPLTVTSAQKNPTAFYLCASSVAYPGRYYEQYFGPGTRLTVT.

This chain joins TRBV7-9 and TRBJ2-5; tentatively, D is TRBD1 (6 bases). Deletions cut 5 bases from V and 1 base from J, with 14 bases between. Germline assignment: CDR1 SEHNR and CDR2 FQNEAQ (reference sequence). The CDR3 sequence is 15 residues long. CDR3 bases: TGTGCCAGCAGCATCGGACAGATAGTCCAAGAGACCCAGTACTTC. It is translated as CASSIGQIVQETQYF.

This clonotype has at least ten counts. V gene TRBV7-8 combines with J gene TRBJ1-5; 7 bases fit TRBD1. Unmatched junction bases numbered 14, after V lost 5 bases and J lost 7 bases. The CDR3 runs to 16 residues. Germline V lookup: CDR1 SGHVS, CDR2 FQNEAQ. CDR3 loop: CASSDGTDHQGQPQHF. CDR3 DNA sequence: TGTGCCAGCAGCGATGGGACAGACCACCAGGGCCAGCCCCAGCATTTT.

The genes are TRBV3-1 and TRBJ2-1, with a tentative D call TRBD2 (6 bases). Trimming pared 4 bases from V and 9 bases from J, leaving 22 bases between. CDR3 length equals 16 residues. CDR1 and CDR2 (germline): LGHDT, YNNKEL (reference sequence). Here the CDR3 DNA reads TGTGCCAGCAGCCTCGCGGCGGGATGGGTTGGCGGTGAGCAGTTCTTC. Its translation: CASSLAAGWVGGEQFF.

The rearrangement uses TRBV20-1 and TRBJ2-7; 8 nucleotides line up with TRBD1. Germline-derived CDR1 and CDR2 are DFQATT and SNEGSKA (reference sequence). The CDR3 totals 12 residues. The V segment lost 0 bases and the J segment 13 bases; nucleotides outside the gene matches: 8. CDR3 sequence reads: CSARDTVDRGYF. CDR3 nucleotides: TGCAGTGCTAGAGATACCGTTGACAGGGGATACTTC.

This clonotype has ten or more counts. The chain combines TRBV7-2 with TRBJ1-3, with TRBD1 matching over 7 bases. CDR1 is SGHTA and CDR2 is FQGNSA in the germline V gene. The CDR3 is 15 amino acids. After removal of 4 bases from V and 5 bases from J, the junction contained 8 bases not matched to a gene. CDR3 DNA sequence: TGTGCCAGCAGCTCCCAGGGGGACAGTCGAAACACCATATATTTT. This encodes CASSSQGDSRNTIYF.

The CDR3 region has the DNA TGTGCCAGCAGCCCCGTGGACAGCTTCTCTGGAAACACCATATATTTT. Amino acids: CASSPVDSFSGNTIYF. This chain uses TRBV7-2 with TRBJ1-3; D perhaps matches TRBD1 (6 bases). CDR3 size: 16 residues. V was clipped by 5 bases and J by 0 bases, with 14 bases between them. CDR1 and CDR2 (germline): SGHTA, FQGNSA.

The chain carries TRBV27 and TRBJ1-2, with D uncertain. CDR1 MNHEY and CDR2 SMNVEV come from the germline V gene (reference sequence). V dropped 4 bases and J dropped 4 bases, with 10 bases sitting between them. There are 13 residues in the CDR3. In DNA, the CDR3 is TGTGCCAGCAGTTGGCAGGTTGGCTATGGCTACACCTTC. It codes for CASSWQVGYGYTF.

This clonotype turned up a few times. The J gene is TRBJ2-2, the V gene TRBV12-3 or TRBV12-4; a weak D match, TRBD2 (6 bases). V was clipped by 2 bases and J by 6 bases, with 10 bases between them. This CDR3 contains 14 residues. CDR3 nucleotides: TGTGCCAGCAGTTTAACCCCGGGGGCCGGGGAGCTGTTTTTT. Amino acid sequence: CASSLTPGAGELFF.

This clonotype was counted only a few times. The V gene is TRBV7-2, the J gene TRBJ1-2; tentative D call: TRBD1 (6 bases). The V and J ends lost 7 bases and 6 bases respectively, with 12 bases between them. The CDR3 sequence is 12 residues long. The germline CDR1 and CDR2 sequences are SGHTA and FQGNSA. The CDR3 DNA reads TGTGCCAGCACCAAAAACAGGGATGGCTACACCTTC. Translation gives CASTKNRDGYTF.

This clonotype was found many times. This CDR3 is CASSSGQGDYEQYF. DNA for the CDR3: TGTGCCAGCAGTTCAGGACAGGGCGACTACGAGCAGTACTTC. The chain couples TRBV12-3 or TRBV12-4 to TRBJ2-7; 8 nucleotides line up with TRBD1. The CDR3 covers 14 residues. V gave up 4 bases and J gave up 3 bases; unmatched junction bases: 5.

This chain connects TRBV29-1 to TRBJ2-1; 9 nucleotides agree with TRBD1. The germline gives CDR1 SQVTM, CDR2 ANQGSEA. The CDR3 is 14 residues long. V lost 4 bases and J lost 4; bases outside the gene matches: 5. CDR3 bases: TGCAGCGTTGGTGGGGGGACAGGGTACAATGAGCAGTTCTTC. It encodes CSVGGGTGYNEQFF.

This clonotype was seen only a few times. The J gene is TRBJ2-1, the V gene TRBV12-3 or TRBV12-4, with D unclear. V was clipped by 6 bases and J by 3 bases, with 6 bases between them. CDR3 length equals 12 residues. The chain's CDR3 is CASRSYYNEQFF. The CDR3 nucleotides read TGTGCCAGCAGGAGCTACTACAATGAGCAGTTCTTC.

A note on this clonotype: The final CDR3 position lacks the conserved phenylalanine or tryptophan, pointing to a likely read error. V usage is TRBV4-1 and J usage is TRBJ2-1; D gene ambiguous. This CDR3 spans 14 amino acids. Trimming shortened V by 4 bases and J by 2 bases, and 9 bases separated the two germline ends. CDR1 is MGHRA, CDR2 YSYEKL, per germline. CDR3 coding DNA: TGCGCCAGCAGCCCAACAGAGACCTACAATGAGCAGTTCTTA. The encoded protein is CASSPTETYNEQFL.

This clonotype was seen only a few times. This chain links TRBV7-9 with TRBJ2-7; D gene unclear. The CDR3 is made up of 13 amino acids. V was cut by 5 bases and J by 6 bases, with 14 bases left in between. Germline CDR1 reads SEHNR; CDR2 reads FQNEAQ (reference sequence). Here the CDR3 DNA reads TGTGCCAGCAGCCTCAGTAAAGAGCCCGAGCAGTACTTC. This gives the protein CASSLSKEPEQYF.

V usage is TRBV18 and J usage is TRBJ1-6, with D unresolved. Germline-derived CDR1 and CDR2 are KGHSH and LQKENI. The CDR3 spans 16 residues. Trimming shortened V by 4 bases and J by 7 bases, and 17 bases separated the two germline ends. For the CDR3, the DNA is TGTGCCAGCTCACTGAGACCAAGGGCGAGGAATTCACCCCTCCACTTT. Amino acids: CASSLRPRARNSPLHF.

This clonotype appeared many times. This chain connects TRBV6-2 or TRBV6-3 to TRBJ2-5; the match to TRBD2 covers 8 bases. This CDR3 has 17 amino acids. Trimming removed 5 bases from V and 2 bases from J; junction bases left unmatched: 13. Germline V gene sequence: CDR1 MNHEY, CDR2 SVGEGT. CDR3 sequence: CASSARRGGGGQETQYF. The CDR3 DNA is TGTGCCAGCAGTGCTCGCCGGGGGGGTGGGGGACAAGAGACCCAGTACTTC.

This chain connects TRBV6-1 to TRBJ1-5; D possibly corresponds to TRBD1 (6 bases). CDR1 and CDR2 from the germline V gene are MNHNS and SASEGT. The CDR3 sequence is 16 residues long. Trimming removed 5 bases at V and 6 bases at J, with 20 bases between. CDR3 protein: CASSYGRGGIGQPQHF. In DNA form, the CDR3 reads TGTGCCAGCAGTTACGGACGAGGGGGGATCGGTCAGCCCCAGCATTTT.

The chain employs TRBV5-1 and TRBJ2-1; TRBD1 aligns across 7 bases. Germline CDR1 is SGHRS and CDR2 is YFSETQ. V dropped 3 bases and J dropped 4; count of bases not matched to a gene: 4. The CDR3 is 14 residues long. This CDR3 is CASSSDRTYNEQFF. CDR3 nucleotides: TGCGCCAGCAGCTCGGACAGGACATACAATGAGCAGTTCTTC.

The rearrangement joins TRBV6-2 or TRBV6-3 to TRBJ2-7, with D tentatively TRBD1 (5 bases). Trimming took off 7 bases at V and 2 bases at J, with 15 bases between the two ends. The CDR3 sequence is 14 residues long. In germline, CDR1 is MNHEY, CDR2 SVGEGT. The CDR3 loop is CASIQQTVPYEQYF. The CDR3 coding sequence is TGTGCCAGCATCCAACAGACAGTGCCCTACGAGCAGTACTTC.

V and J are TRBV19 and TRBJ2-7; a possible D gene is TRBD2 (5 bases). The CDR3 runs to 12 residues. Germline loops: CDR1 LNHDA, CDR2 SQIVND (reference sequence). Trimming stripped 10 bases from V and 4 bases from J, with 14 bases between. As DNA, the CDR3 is TGTGCCACCGGAGAGGGTAAATACGAGCAGTACTTC. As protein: CATGEGKYEQYF.